These T cell receptor beta chains were read from a single sample in a study of T cell responses to AZD1222 COVID-19 vaccine. Repertoires were generated with immunoSEQ multiplex PCR, while TCRdb's copy carries only in-frame clones and drops some. Among approximately 150,000 clones listed, under 95% were seen once. This sample comprised peripheral blood, obtained on day 0 of AZD1222 vaccination. These receptors all come from an adult in good health. Both conserved end residues are part of each CDR3. Each record gives: clone size, V gene, D gene, J gene, CDR3 DNA, CDR3 protein. The D gene is left open where the match is weak. The listing skips clone size in some rows; elsewhere it reads once, few, many or a size class.

-,TRBV7-9,TRBD1,TRBJ1-2,TGTGCCAGCAGAGACTACGGGACAGGGGATTTACGTGGCTACACCTTC,CASRDYGTGDLRGYTF
-,TRBV6-4,TRBD1,TRBJ2-1,TGTGCCAGCAGCGCCACAGGGGGCGACTACAATGAGCAGTTCTTC,CASSATGGDYNEQFF
-,TRBV6-1,TRBD1,TRBJ1-6,TGTGCCAGCAGTGAACGGGGACAGCTCGGTTCACCCCTCCACTTT,CASSERGQLGSPLHF
-,TRBV5-1,-,TRBJ1-1,TGCGCCAGCAGCTTGGATTTACGGTTAGAAGCTTTCTTT,CASSLDLRLEAFF
-,TRBV23-1,-,TRBJ1-2,TGCGCCAGCAGTCTGGCACCGACCTATGGCTACACCTTC,CASSLAPTYGYTF
once,TRBV25-1,-,TRBJ1-2,TGTGCCAGCAGTGAGGTCTCTGAAATATGGGGCTACACCTTC,CASSEVSEIWGYTF
-,TRBV6-6,-,TRBJ2-7,TGTGCCAGCAGTTACTCGACCGGGGTCGGGGCCGAGCAGTACTTC,CASSYSTGVGAEQYF
-,TRBV20-1,-,TRBJ2-5,TGCACACTAAAAGAGACCCAGTACTTC,CTLKETQYF
-,TRBV4-1,TRBD1,TRBJ1-4,TGCGCCAGCAGCCAAGCCGACAGGGGGCGGCTGAATGAAAAACTGTTTTTT,CASSQADRGRLNEKLFF
-,TRBV9,TRBD2,TRBJ2-2,TGTGCCAGCAGGGGGACTAGCGGGAATCCCACCGGGGAGCTGTTTTTT,CASRGTSGNPTGELFF
-,TRBV14,-,TRBJ1-2,TGTGCCAGCAGCCGCATGGCATATGGCTACACCTTC,CASSRMAYGYTF
-,TRBV5-6,-,TRBJ1-1,TGTGCCAGCAGCTTGGGCAGAACTGAAGCTTTCTTT,CASSLGRTEAFF
-,TRBV4-3,TRBD2,TRBJ2-1,TGCGCCAGCAGCCACACAGCGGGGAACTCCTACAATGAGCAGTTCTTC,CASSHTAGNSYNEQFF
-,TRBV15,-,TRBJ1-5,TGTGCCACCAGCAGACCTAGGGATCAGCCCCAGCATTTT,CATSRPRDQPQHF
-,TRBV5-6,-,TRBJ1-5,TGTGCCAGCAGCTTTTGGGGAACGGATCAGCCCCAGCATTTT,CASSFWGTDQPQHF
-,TRBV10-2,-,TRBJ1-2,TGCGCCAGCAGTGGGGCAGGGACCTATGGCTACACCTTC,CASSGAGTYGYTF
-,TRBV4-1,-,TRBJ2-7,TGCGCCAGCAGCCAAACCCAACAGGGTAGGTCCTACGAGCAGTACTTC,CASSQTQQGRSYEQYF
once,TRBV18,TRBD1,TRBJ2-7,TGTGCCAGCTCATCCCGGGACAGGGGTTGGTACGAGCAGTACTTC,CASSSRDRGWYEQYF
once,TRBV10-1,-,TRBJ1-1,TGCGCCAGCAGCGACACAGGAGAACTGGAAGCTTTCTTT,CASSDTGELEAFF
-,TRBV30,-,TRBJ2-2,TGTGCCTGGAGTGTAGGCCCCCCCGGGGAGCTGTTTTTT,CAWSVGPPGELFF
-,TRBV27,-,TRBJ1-5,TGTGCCAGCAGTGAAGGACAGTCACTTTTCTATCAGCCCCAGCATTTT,CASSEGQSLFYQPQHF
-,TRBV5-1,-,TRBJ1-1,TGCGCCAGCAGCCACCAGACGGGCCCGGGCACTGAAGCTTTCTTT,CASSHQTGPGTEAFF
-,TRBV28,TRBD2,TRBJ2-3,TGTGCCAGCAGTCCGATGACTAGCGGGAGGGCCACAGATACGCAGTATTTT,CASSPMTSGRATDTQYF
-,TRBV5-6,-,TRBJ1-1,TGTGCCACCCACGAGACCAGGCGGAGGACTGAAGCTTTCTTT,CATHETRRRTEAFF
-,TRBV5-6,-,TRBJ1-5,TGTGCCAGCAGCTTGGGCGGCGGAGATAGCAATCAGCCCCAGCATTTT,CASSLGGGDSNQPQHF
-,TRBV3-1/TRBV3-2,-,TRBJ1-4,TGTGCCAGCAGCCCCTTCGGAAATGAAAAACTGTTTTTT,CASSPFGNEKLFF
-,TRBV9,-,TRBJ2-5,TGTGCCAGCAGCGCTACAGGGGGGGATGGAGAGACCCAGTACTTC,CASSATGGDGETQYF
-,TRBV28,-,TRBJ2-3,TGTGCCAGCAGTAAGTTCACAGATACGCAGTATTTT,CASSKFTDTQYF
-,TRBV5-1,-,TRBJ2-7,TGCGCCAGCAGCTTTAGCGGACTAAGCTCCTACGAGCAGTACTTC,CASSFSGLSSYEQYF
-,TRBV7-9,TRBD1,TRBJ1-2,TGTGCCAGCAGCCTTGGCGGGACAGGGGAAAATGGCTACACCTTC,CASSLGGTGENGYTF
-,TRBV5-6,-,TRBJ1-1,TGTGCCAGCAGCTTGGCCGTGGGCCTTAACACTGAAGCTTTCTTT,CASSLAVGLNTEAFF
-,TRBV7-2,-,TRBJ1-2,TGTGCCAGCAGCTTAAGGGAGGACGGACGACTAAGGCACTATGGCTACACCTTC,CASSLREDGRLRHYGYTF
-,TRBV5-3,-,TRBJ1-5,TGTGCCAGAAGCTTTCAGTTAGATAGTAATCAGCCCCAGCATTTT,CARSFQLDSNQPQHF
-,TRBV18,-,TRBJ1-4,TGTGCCAGCTCACCCTCTAATGAAAAACTGTTTTTT,CASSPSNEKLFF
few,TRBV30,TRBD1,TRBJ2-7,TGTGCCTGGAGGGACAGGGGTTACGAGCAGTACTTC,CAWRDRGYEQYF
-,TRBV27,TRBD1,TRBJ1-2,TGTGCCAGCAGTCCCGGGACAGGGGATGGCTACACCTTC,CASSPGTGDGYTF
-,TRBV28,-,TRBJ1-2,TGTGCCAGCAGCGTCCACGGCTCCCCCTGGGGGGGCTACACCTTC,CASSVHGSPWGGYTF
-,TRBV15,TRBD1,TRBJ1-5,TGTGCCACCAGCAGTGGGACAGGTAGTAATCAGCCCCAGCATTTT,CATSSGTGSNQPQHF
-,TRBV6-5,TRBD1,TRBJ1-2,TGTGCCAGCAGTTACGGGGGACAGGGGTATGGCTACACCTTC,CASSYGGQGYGYTF
-,TRBV20-1,TRBD1,TRBJ2-7,TGCAGTGCTAGTGGACAGGGGGCTCGAGAGCAGTACTTC,CSASGQGAREQYF
once,TRBV3-1/TRBV3-2,-,TRBJ2-3,TGTGCCAGCAGCCAGTTTGGAGCAGATACGCAGTATTTT,CASSQFGADTQYF
medium-sized,TRBV6-6,-,TRBJ2-5,TGTGCCAGCAGTCGACTAGAGGTGCAAGAGACCCAGTACTTC,CASSRLEVQETQYF
-,TRBV6-5,-,TRBJ1-1,TGTGCCAGCAGGACGTACTTGAACACTGAAGCTTTCTTT,CASRTYLNTEAFF